This paragraph covers one TCR beta chain sequence. Its antigen is unidentified. Unique molecular identifiers had been added to the TCR beta cDNA libraries. In TCRdb, the PCR reads were re-called with MiXCR into one record per CDR3 protein. The sample has about 770,000 distinct CDR3 sequences; just over 45% are singletons. This sample was taken from a study of post-analysis software for immune sequencing data. Overall study findings and caveats: In patients, about five TRBV segments were more frequent than in controls, with TRBV5-6, TRBV5-1 and TRBV20-1 among them.

In germline, CDR1 is DFQATT, CDR2 SNEGSKA (reference sequence). The length of the CDR3 is 12 residues. V was shortened by 2 bases and J by 9 bases, with 11 bases between the two germline ends. The chain is built from TRBV20-1 and TRBJ2-1; the D gene is possibly TRBD2 (5 bases). This receptor was identified in a girl under 18 with multiple sclerosis. Sequencing was done on a sample of blood. CDR3 loop: CSARRLASEQFF. CDR3 coding DNA: TGCAGTGCTAGACGGCTAGCTAGTGAGCAGTTCTTC.